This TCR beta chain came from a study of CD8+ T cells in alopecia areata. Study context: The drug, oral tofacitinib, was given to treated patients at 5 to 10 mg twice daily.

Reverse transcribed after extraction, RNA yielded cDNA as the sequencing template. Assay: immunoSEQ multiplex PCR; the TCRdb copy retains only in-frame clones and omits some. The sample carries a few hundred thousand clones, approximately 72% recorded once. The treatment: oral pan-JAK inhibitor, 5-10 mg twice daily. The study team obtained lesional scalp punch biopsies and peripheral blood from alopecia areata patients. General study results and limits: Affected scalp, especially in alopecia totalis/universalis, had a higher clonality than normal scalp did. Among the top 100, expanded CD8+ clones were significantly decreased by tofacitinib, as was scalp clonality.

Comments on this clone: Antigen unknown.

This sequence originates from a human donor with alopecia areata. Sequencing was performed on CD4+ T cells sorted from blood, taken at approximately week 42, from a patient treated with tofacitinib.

The CDR3 spells CASNSLAGGHNEQFF. The DNA of the CDR3 is TGTGCCAGCAACTCTCTAGCGGGGGGGCACAATGAGCAGTTCTTC. J is TRBJ2-1 and V is TRBV6-1, with 12 bases lining up with TRBD2. J gave up 5 bases and V 7 bases, and 6 bases lay outside the gene matches. This CDR3 spans 15 amino acids. Germline V gene sequence: CDR1 MNHNS, CDR2 SASEGT.